The next 2 T cell receptor beta chains were all read from a single sample in a study of identical twins' blood T cells. MiXCR, applied by TCRdb to the 5' RACE reads, yields one record per CDR3 protein. The sample holds about 370,000 distinct CDR3 sequences; about 28% are singletons and the top ten take about 6%. Sequenced input: PBMCs. These receptors all come from a woman aged 18-49 years in good health.

The J gene is TRBJ1-1, the V gene TRBV29-1; D is ambiguous. V shed 6 bases and J shed 4 bases, with 12 bases lying between them. CDR1 and CDR2 from the germline V gene are SQVTM and ANQGSEA. This CDR3 comprises 12 residues. In DNA, the CDR3 is TGCAGCGTCCTCCGCTCGGGCACTGAAGCTTTCTTT. It is translated as CSVLRSGTEAFF.

Many counts were recorded for this clonotype. The chain uses TRBV29-1 and TRBJ2-1; no clear D. From germline, CDR1 is SQVTM and CDR2 ANQGSEA. V was cut by 4 bases and J by 9 bases, with 1 base left in between. The CDR3 totals 8 residues. The CDR3 region is CSVGEQFF. CDR3 in DNA: TGCAGCGTTGGTGAGCAGTTCTTC.